This T cell receptor (beta chain) was retrieved from a study of T-cell reconstitution after alpha-beta-depleted transplantation in children. A library of TCRbeta sequences, prepared with unique molecular identifiers, was generated. TCRdb fed the PCR reads into MiXCR, producing one record per CDR3 protein. The sample yields about 610,000 distinct CDR3 sequences, over 9.5% seen once. CDR1 and CDR2 (germline): LNHNV, YYDKDF (reference sequence). The CDR3 spans 15 residues. V was pared by 1 base and J by 5 bases, with 7 bases of the junction left unmatched. The genes are TRBV15 and TRBJ2-5, with 7 bases fitting TRBD2. This receptor was taken from a human donor who donated a stem cell graft to a child with acute myeloid leukemia. The material sequenced was PBMCs from the stem cell graft donor, taken from the stem cell graft. CDR3 in DNA: TGTGCCACCAGCAGAGGGGGAGGGGCAGGGGAGACCCAGTACTTC. Its protein is CATSRGGGAGETQYF. Variable domain in full (rest from reference TRBV15 and TRBJ2-5): DAMVIQNPRYQVTQFGKPVTLSCSQTLNHNVMYWYQQKSSQAPKLLFHYYDKDFNNEADTPDNFQSRRPNTSFCFLDIRSPGLGDTAMYLCATSRGGGAGETQYFGPGTRLLVL.